The rows below give T cell receptor beta chains drawn from one sample of a study of T cells in narcolepsy. Method: immunoSEQ multiplex PCR; TCRdb's copy keeps in-frame clones and lacks some. The sample lists 20,000 to 30,000 clones, 85% to 90% occurring once. The sequencing sample was made of CD45RA- memory CD4+ T cells from PBMCs. The receptor set was obtained from a human donor with narcolepsy. Both conserved end residues are part of each CDR3. The D gene is left open where the match is weak.

TRBJ1-5 TRBD1 TRBV29-1 CSVGLGTGGQPQHF
TRBJ2-2 TRBD2 TRBV7-2 CASSLVGGRARGGELFF
TRBJ1-4 TRBD1 TRBV2 CASSEPQGIEVDEKLFF
TRBJ2-3 NA TRBV15 CATSRAGGLSTDTQYF
TRBJ2-7 NA TRBV7-2 CASSLGDAWREQYF
TRBJ1-2 TRBD1 TRBV28 CASSFFGPGTGRIYGYTF
TRBJ1-2 NA TRBV10-3 CATGGTGDLLNYGYTF
TRBJ1-1 TRBD1 TRBV6-4 CASGRQGDRTEAFF
TRBJ2-7 TRBD1 TRBV7-6 CASSLGTGGVYEQYF
TRBJ2-5 NA TRBV2 CASSTERFYQETQYF
TRBJ2-7 TRBD1 TRBV19 CASSRDSLFSYEQYF
TRBJ1-2 NA TRBV18 CASSPPSNRELNGYTF
TRBJ2-3 TRBD2 TRBV5-1 CASSPFGLGTDTQYF
TRBJ2-5 NA TRBV7-8 CASSLRRERRETQYF
TRBJ2-3 NA TRBV10-2 CASLTRADTQYF
TRBJ2-7 TRBD1 TRBV28 CASSSPGQPPYEQYF
TRBJ2-3 TRBD2 TRBV10-3 CATQAGDLTDTQYF
TRBJ1-1 TRBD1 TRBV11-2 CASSQGQGSDTEAFF
TRBJ1-1 NA TRBV27 CASSLTWGGTEAFF
TRBJ2-3 NA TRBV2 CASRRRADTQYF
TRBJ2-7 NA TRBV28 CASRLPVAPYEQYF
TRBJ1-1 TRBD1 TRBV19 CASRKLHRGRWDTEAFF
TRBJ2-7 TRBD2 TRBV19 CASSKIAGETYEQYF
TRBJ1-4 TRBD1 TRBV2 CASSEVKGAKKKLFF
TRBJ2-2 TRBD2 TRBV6-4 CASRRAGDHGELFF
TRBJ2-7 TRBD1 TRBV6-1 CASRPTGGSYEQYF
TRBJ2-2 TRBD2 TRBV7-3 CASSLGLAGVTGELFF
TRBJ2-1 NA TRBV7-2 CASSPVSLAQNEQFF
TRBJ2-1 TRBD2 TRBV2 CASQKREGWDGQFF
TRBJ2-3 NA TRBV5-4 CASSSPRVSTDTQYF
TRBJ2-7 NA TRBV28 CASRTGKSSYEQYF
TRBJ1-2 NA TRBV27 CASSLGAARDTYGYTF
TRBJ2-2 NA TRBV30 CAWSGQDSGGELFF
TRBJ2-1 NA TRBV19 CASSIDSGPNEQFF
TRBJ1-1 NA TRBV30 CAWSPNGEEAFF
TRBJ2-2 NA TRBV5-6 CASSLGGLDTGELFF
TRBJ1-3 NA TRBV15 CATSRGGLGNTIYF
TRBJ2-1 NA TRBV5-8 CASSLGGNWDNEQFF
TRBJ1-2 NA TRBV27 CASSLLLGTGGYTF
TRBJ1-4 TRBD1 TRBV6-5 CASTPSRTGLEKLFF
TRBJ1-1 TRBD1 TRBV4-2 CASSQGRTGGLGTEAFF
TRBJ2-2 TRBD2 TRBV11-3 CASSFSPAGFGTKNTGELFF